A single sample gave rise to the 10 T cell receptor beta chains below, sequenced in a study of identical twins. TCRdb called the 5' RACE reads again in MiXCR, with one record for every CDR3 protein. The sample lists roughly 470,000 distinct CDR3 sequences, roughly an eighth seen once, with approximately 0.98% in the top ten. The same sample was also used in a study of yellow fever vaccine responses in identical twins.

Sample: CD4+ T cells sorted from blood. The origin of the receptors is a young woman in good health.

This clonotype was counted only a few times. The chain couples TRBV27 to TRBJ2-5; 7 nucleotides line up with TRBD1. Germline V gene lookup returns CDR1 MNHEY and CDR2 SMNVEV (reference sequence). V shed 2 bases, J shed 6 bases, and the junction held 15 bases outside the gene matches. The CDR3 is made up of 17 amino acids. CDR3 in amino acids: CASSLLGGFRGKKTQYF. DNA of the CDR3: TGTGCCAGCAGTTTACTTGGTGGGTTCAGGGGGAAAAAGACCCAGTACTTC.

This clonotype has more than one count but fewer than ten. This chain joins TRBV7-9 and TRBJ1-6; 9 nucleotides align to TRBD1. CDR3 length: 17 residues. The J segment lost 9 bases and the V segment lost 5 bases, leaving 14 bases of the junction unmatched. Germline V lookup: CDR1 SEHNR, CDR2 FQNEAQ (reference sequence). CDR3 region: CASSPTPGQGHPSPLHF. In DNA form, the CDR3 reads TGTGCCAGCAGCCCTACACCGGGACAGGGCCATCCTTCACCCCTCCACTTT.

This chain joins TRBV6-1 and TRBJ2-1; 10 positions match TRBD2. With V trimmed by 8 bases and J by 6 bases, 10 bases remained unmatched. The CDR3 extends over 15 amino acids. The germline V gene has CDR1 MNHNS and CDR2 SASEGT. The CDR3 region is CASLGASGSLNEQFF. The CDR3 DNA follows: TGTGCCAGCCTTGGGGCTAGCGGGAGTCTCAATGAGCAGTTCTTC.

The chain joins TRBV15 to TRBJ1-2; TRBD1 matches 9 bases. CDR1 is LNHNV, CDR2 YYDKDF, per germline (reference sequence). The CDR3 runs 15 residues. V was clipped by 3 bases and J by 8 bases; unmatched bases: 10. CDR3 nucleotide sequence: TGTGCCACCAGCAGGCCATGGGGACAGGGCGGAGGCTACACCTTC. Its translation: CATSRPWGQGGGYTF.

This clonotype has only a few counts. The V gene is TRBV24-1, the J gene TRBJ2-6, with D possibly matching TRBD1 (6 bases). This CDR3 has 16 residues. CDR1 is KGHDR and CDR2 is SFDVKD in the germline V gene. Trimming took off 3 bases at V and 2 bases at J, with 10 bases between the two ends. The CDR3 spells CATSDPTGTGANVLTF. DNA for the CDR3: TGTGCCACCAGTGATCCCACAGGGACTGGGGCCAACGTCCTGACTTTC.

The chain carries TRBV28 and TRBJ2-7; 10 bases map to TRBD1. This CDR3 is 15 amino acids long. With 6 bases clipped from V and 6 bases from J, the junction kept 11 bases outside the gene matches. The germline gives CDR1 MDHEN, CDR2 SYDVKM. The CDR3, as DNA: TGTGCCAGCAGCTCCCCGGGACAGGGGAGAGGCGAGCAGTACTTC. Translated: CASSSPGQGRGEQYF.

The CDR3 sequence: CASKDGGSYNEQFF. The CDR3 DNA reads as TGTGCCAGCAAAGATGGGGGTTCCTACAATGAGCAGTTCTTC. This sequence joins TRBV7-8 and TRBJ2-1; D is perhaps TRBD1 or TRBD2 (5 bases each). CDR1 is SGHVS and CDR2 is FQNEAQ in the germline V gene. V lost 7 bases and J lost 1, with 11 bases in between. The CDR3 covers 14 residues. The whole variable domain, filled in from reference TRBV7-8 and TRBJ2-1, reads GAGVSQSPRYKVAKRGQDVALRCDPISGHVSLFWYQQALGQGPEFLTYFQNEAQLDKSGLPSDRFFAERPEGSVSTLKIQRTQQEDSAVYLCASKDGGSYNEQFFGPGTRLTVL.

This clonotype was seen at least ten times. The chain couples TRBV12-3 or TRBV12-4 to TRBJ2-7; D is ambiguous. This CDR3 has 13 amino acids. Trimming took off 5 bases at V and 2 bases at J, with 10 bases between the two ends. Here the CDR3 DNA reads TGTGCCAGCAGTGTACTCCCCACCTACGAGCAGTACTTC. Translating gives CASSVLPTYEQYF.

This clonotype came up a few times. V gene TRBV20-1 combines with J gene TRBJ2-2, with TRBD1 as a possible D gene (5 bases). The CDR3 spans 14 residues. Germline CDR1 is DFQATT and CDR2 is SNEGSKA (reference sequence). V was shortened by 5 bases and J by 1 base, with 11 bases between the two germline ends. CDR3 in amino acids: CSAWTPQNTGELFF. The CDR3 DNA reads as TGCAGTGCTTGGACACCACAGAACACCGGGGAGCTGTTTTTT.

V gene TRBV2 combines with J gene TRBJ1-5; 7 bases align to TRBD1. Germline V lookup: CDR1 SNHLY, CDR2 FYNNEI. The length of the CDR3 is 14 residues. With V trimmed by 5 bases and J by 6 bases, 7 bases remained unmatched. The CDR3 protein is CASSYDREFQPQHF. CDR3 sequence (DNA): TGTGCCAGCAGTTACGACAGGGAGTTTCAGCCCCAGCATTTT.